This TCR beta chain was profiled in a study of blood T cell repertoires in COVID-19. About the research overall: The United States, Italy and Spain were the sources of the acute and convalescent COVID-19 samples. PBMCs, B-cell-depleted T cells, or T cells were the source of the cDNA or gDNA that made up the material.

This CDR3 has 15 residues. J was trimmed by 6 bases and V by 2 bases; bases with no gene match: 6. Germline V gene lookup returns CDR1 MNHEY and CDR2 SMNVEV (reference sequence). In the original workflow: Cell counts per sample came from amplifying reference gene primers. Sequenced by immunoSEQ multiplex PCR; TCRdb stores in-frame clones only, minus some. D and trimming come from the DNA, and the V and J calls and clone size come from that table. The table records around 200,000 clones, more than 85% of them present only once. The TCR originated in a man aged 40-49 years with acute or convalescent COVID-19. Material: peripheral blood. The V and J genes are TRBV27 and TRBJ2-1; 8 bases align to TRBD1. CDR3 region: CASSLAGQGGNEQFF. The DNA for the CDR3 is TGTGCCAGCAGTTTAGCTGGACAGGGAGGCAATGAGCAGTTCTTC.